Listed below are T cell receptor beta chains from one sample, sequenced in a study of technical replicates of blood from several donors. Repertoires were generated with immunoSEQ multiplex PCR, while TCRdb's copy carries only in-frame clones and drops some. Here the sample spans just over 95,000 clones, just under 95% being singletons. The sequencing sample was made of T cells isolated from PBMCs. These receptors were collected from a human donor in good health. CDR3s include the opening cysteine and the closing phenylalanine or tryptophan. Fields, in order: D gene, clone size, V gene, J gene, CDR3 length, CDR3 protein, CDR3 DNA. D genes are given only for firm matches. Part of the rows lack a size; the others show once, few, many or a class for expanded clones.

>TRBD2|NA|TRBV14|TRBJ2-7|14
CASSRSGSSYEQYF
TGTGCCAGCAGCCGCAGCGGGAGCTCCTACGAGCAGTACTTC
>TRBD1|NA|TRBV28|TRBJ1-1|14
CASSGGQRNTEAFF
TGTGCCAGCAGTGGGGGACAGCGGAACACTGAAGCTTTCTTT
>TRBD1|NA|TRBV15|TRBJ1-2|13
CATSSRDSYGYTF
TGTGCCACCAGCAGCCGGGACAGCTATGGCTACACCTTC
>TRBD1|NA|TRBV27|TRBJ2-7|14
CASSPFRTGVEQYF
TGTGCCAGCAGTCCTTTTAGGACAGGGGTCGAGCAGTACTTC
>TRBD2|NA|TRBV7-9|TRBJ2-3|16
CASSFLLAGEADTQYF
TGTGCCAGCAGCTTCCTACTAGCGGGAGAAGCAGATACGCAGTATTTT
>NA|few|TRBV5-1|TRBJ1-2|15
CASSLAGVANYGYTF
TGCGCCAGCAGCTTGGCAGGGGTAGCAAACTATGGCTACACCTTC
>NA|once|TRBV6-1|TRBJ2-1|15
CASSEDPSGIYEQFF
TGTGCCAGCAGTGAAGACCCGTCAGGGATCTATGAGCAGTTCTTC
>TRBD2|NA|TRBV6-4|TRBJ2-1|15
CASSAQRGGHNEQFF
TGTGCCAGCAGTGCCCAGCGGGGGGGCCACAATGAGCAGTTCTTC
>TRBD2|NA|TRBV23-1|TRBJ2-7|17
CASSQFGLAGAAYEQYF
TGCGCCAGCAGTCAGTTTGGACTAGCGGGAGCCGCCTACGAGCAGTACTTC
>TRBD2|NA|TRBV7-9|TRBJ2-7|14
CASSINAGVEEQYF
TGTGCCAGCAGCATCAATGCGGGAGTGGAAGAGCAGTACTTC
>TRBD2|NA|TRBV27|TRBJ2-1|13
CASKRGTYNEQFF
TGTGCCAGCAAGCGGGGGACCTACAATGAGCAGTTCTTC
>TRBD2|NA|TRBV7-6|TRBJ2-1|15
CASSFGLAGYNEQFF
TGTGCCAGCAGCTTCGGACTAGCGGGATACAATGAGCAGTTCTTC
>NA|NA|TRBV11-3|TRBJ2-1|13
CASSLGTRGEQFF
TGTGCCAGCAGCTTAGGGACCAGAGGGGAGCAGTTCTTC
>NA|NA|TRBV6-6|TRBJ1-3|13
CASSPGVGNTIYF
TGTGCCAGCAGCCCAGGGGTGGGAAACACCATATATTTT
>NA|NA|TRBV7-3|TRBJ2-3|14
CASSLSGGTDTQYF
TGTGCCAGCAGCCTCAGCGGAGGTACAGATACGCAGTATTTT
>NA|NA|TRBV21-1|TRBJ1-1|16
CASSTYITGGGTEAFF
TGTGCCAGCAGCACATACATAACAGGGGGCGGCACTGAAGCTTTCTTT
>NA|NA|TRBV19|TRBJ1-2|13
CASSIVRGYGYTF
TGTGCCAGTAGTATAGTCCGGGGATATGGCTACACCTTC
>NA|NA|TRBV25-1|TRBJ2-5|11
CALRGQETQYF
TGTGCTTTACGGGGGCAAGAGACCCAGTACTTC
>NA|NA|TRBV19|TRBJ2-7|14
CASSSLLASGEQYF
TGTGCCAGTAGTTCCCTTTTAGCTTCGGGGGAGCAGTACTTC
>TRBD2|NA|TRBV19|TRBJ2-1|14
CASRIAGSDNEQFF
TGTGCCAGTAGAATAGCGGGATCAGACAATGAGCAGTTCTTC